What follows are 20 T cell receptor beta chains derived from one specimen sequenced in a study of regulatory T cells in long-lasting Graves disease. Time point indicated: newly diagnosed GD, antithyroid drugs for less than 3 months. The TCR library was prepared using RNA isolated from PBMCs. To make TCR beta libraries, researchers used iRepertoire HTBI primers and Arm-PCR of CDR3 regions. TCRdb re-called the multiplex PCR reads through MiXCR, storing one row per CDR3 protein. The sample records around 500,000 distinct CDR3 sequences, approximately 13% being singletons. This sample also appeared in a second study, on T cells in Graves' hyperthyroidism and ophthalmopathy.

The sequences come from peripheral blood mononuclear cells (PBMCs), collected at new diagnosis, from a patient treated with antithyroid drugs. Source of these receptors: a man aged 25 to 40 with Graves disease.

As DNA, the CDR3 is TGTGCCAGCAGTTTAACACTAGCGGGAGAGGACGAGCAGTACTTC. It is translated as CASSLTLAGEDEQYF. V gene TRBV2 combines with J gene TRBJ2-7; 11 positions agree with TRBD2. Trimming cost V 5 bases and J 5 bases; bases outside gene matches: 8. Per germline, CDR1 SNHLY and CDR2 FYNNEI. CDR3 size: 15 residues.

This clonotype was detected ten times or more. The chain uses TRBV27 and TRBJ1-2; the match to TRBD1 covers 7 bases. CDR3 length: 15 amino acids. CDR1 MNHEY and CDR2 SMNVEV come from the germline V gene (reference sequence). Germline trimming cut 2 bases from V and 4 bases from J; bases unmatched to any gene: 7. CDR3 protein: CASSLRDRPFYGYTF. In DNA form, the CDR3 reads TGTGCCAGCAGTTTAAGGGACAGACCATTCTATGGCTACACCTTC.

This clonotype came up many times. The chain links TRBV2 to TRBJ2-1; TRBD2 matches 14 bases. Trimming removed 4 bases from V and 0 bases from J; junction bases left unmatched: 5. Germline-derived CDR1 and CDR2 are SNHLY and FYNNEI. The CDR3 loop spans 18 amino acids. CDR3 amino acids: CASSGTGTSGSSYNEQFF. In DNA form, the CDR3 reads TGTGCCAGCAGTGGAACCGGGACTAGCGGGAGCTCCTACAATGAGCAGTTCTTC.

CDR3 residues: CASSFGESGGGRKLFF. CDR3 nucleotide sequence: TGTGCCAGCAGTTTTGGGGAGTCGGGAGGGGGGCGAAAACTGTTTTTT. The chain combines TRBV27 with TRBJ1-4, with D possibly TRBD1 on 6 matching bases. The CDR3 contains 16 residues. Germline loops: CDR1 MNHEY, CDR2 SMNVEV (reference sequence). The V and J ends lost 3 bases and 10 bases respectively, with 21 bases between them.

In this sample, this clonotype turned up many times. CDR3 loop: CSARDISLSGRDDEQYF. The CDR3 DNA is TGCAGTGCTAGAGATATATCCCTGAGCGGGAGGGACGACGAGCAGTACTTC. V usage is TRBV20-1 and J usage is TRBJ2-7, with 10 positions matching TRBD2. The CDR3 runs to 17 residues. Germline V gene lookup returns CDR1 DFQATT and CDR2 SNEGSKA (reference sequence). V trimming: 0 bases; J trimming: 5 bases; junction bases outside the gene matches: 13.

For this clonotype: This may be a read error: a much more frequent sequence differs by one nucleotide. CDR3: CASRDQGEAQYF. The CDR3, as DNA: TGTGCCAGTAGGGACCAAGGCGAGGCCCAGTACTTC. The chain employs TRBV19 and TRBJ2-5; D call uncertain. The CDR3 extends over 12 amino acids. Germline V CDR1 and CDR2: LNHDA, SQIVND (reference sequence). The V and J ends lost 6 bases and 9 bases respectively, with 14 bases between them.

Notes on this clonotype: It may be a read error: a sequence one base away is much more abundant. The rearrangement uses TRBV10-1 and TRBJ1-3, with unresolved D. From germline, CDR1 is WNHNN and CDR2 SYGVQD (reference sequence). Trimming took off 3 bases at V and 7 bases at J, with 10 bases between the two ends. This CDR3 spans 13 amino acids. The CDR3 sequence: CASSDSSRNTIYF. Here the CDR3 DNA reads TGCGCCAGCAGTGATTCGAGTCGGAACACCATATATTTT.

For this clonotype: A single base separates this from a much larger clone, so it may be a read error. The CDR3 region has the DNA TGTGCCAGCAGCCGGGGGTATGCAGAAAAACTGGTTTTT. Translated: CASSRGYAEKLVF. The chain couples TRBV2 to TRBJ1-4; maybe TRBD1 (5 bases). CDR3 length: 13 amino acids. Germline CDR1 and CDR2: SNHLY and FYNNEI.

This clonotype was seen many times. The rearrangement uses TRBV6-2 or TRBV6-3 and TRBJ1-6; weak D call: TRBD1 (5 bases). Germline V gives CDR1 MNHEY, CDR2 SVGEGT. The CDR3 covers 14 residues. Trimming removed 5 bases at V and 9 bases at J, with 14 bases between. CDR3: CASSDGVRASPLHF. The CDR3 DNA follows: TGTGCCAGCAGTGATGGGGTCAGGGCTTCACCCCTCCACTTT.

This clonotype was recorded at least ten times. The rearrangement joins TRBV12-3 or TRBV12-4 to TRBJ1-1; 7 bases are shared with TRBD1. The CDR3 length is 15 residues. The junction had 6 bases not matched to a gene; V was cut back by 4 bases and J by 1 base. The CDR3 region has the DNA TGTGCCAGCAGTTCGGAGGGGGCGCGGAACACTGAAGCTTTCTTT. Residues: CASSSEGARNTEAFF.

This clonotype showed up many times. The rearrangement uses TRBV5-6 and TRBJ1-1; a possible D gene is TRBD1 (5 bases). The CDR3 has 12 amino acids. V lost 1 base and J 11 bases, leaving 12 bases between the germline ends. Germline lookup yields CDR1 SGHDT and CDR2 YYEEEE. The CDR3 DNA is TGTGCCAGCAGCTTGAGGAGGACAAAGGCTTTCTTT. Translating it yields CASSLRRTKAFF.

This clonotype was seen repeatedly, ten times or more. The V and J genes are TRBV7-7 and TRBJ2-1; the D is unclear. The CDR3 consists of 17 residues. Trimming left V 5 bases short and J 6 bases short, with 23 bases between. In germline, CDR1 is SSHAT, CDR2 FNYEAQ (reference sequence). DNA for the CDR3: TGTGCCAGCAGCCCGAGCCCCGGACCGGCCCTATCCAATGAGCAGTTCTTC. Residues: CASSPSPGPALSNEQFF.

There are many counts of this clonotype. The V and J genes are TRBV20-1 and TRBJ2-1, with TRBD2 matching 8 bases. The J segment lost 4 bases and the V segment lost 4 bases, leaving 9 bases of the junction unmatched. This CDR3 has 15 amino acids. CDR1 and CDR2 (germline): DFQATT, SNEGSKA (reference sequence). This CDR3 is CSATPPAGEYNEQFF. In DNA, the CDR3 is TGCAGTGCTACCCCTCCAGCGGGAGAGTACAATGAGCAGTTCTTC.

V gene TRBV3-1 combines with J gene TRBJ2-1, with 8 bases that match TRBD2. Germline-derived CDR1 and CDR2 are LGHDT and YNNKEL (reference sequence). The V gene end was trimmed by 3 bases and the J gene end by 8 bases; junction bases not matched to a gene: 6. The CDR3 runs to 14 residues. This CDR3 reads CASSQVGLAHEQFF. The CDR3 DNA follows: TGTGCCAGCAGCCAGGTCGGACTAGCCCATGAGCAGTTCTTC.

This clonotype was observed at least ten times. This rearrangement joins TRBV9 to TRBJ2-7, with 9 positions matching TRBD2. CDR3 length: 15 residues. The V gene's germline CDR1 is SGDLS and CDR2 YYNGEE. V dropped 6 bases and J dropped 5; count of bases not matched to a gene: 12. The CDR3 region is CASNLGASGMDEQYF. The DNA of the CDR3 is TGTGCCAGCAACCTGGGGGCTAGCGGGATGGACGAGCAGTACTTC.

This clonotype showed up just a few times. The chain employs TRBV30 and TRBJ2-7; 11 nucleotides line up with TRBD2. The germline CDR1 and CDR2 sequences are GTSNPN and SVGIG (reference sequence). The CDR3 sequence is 14 residues long. Trimming cost V 3 bases and J 4 bases; bases outside gene matches: 5. CDR3 amino acids: CAWRTSGRVYEQYF. The CDR3 DNA reads as TGTGCCTGGAGAACTAGCGGGAGAGTTTACGAGCAGTACTTC.

This clonotype came up a few times. The rearrangement uses TRBV20-1 and TRBJ2-7, with D maybe TRBD1 (6 bases). The germline V and J ends were trimmed by 8 bases and 4 bases, with 30 bases remaining between them. Germline CDR1 DFQATT, CDR2 SNEGSKA (reference sequence). The CDR3 is 17 residues long. The CDR3 coding sequence is TGCAGTCTTCGGGCAGGGGATTTGCCGAGGGGCGGGTACGAGCAGTACTTC. Translated, it gives CSLRAGDLPRGGYEQYF.

On this clonotype itself: With only one base between it and a far larger clone, this is likely a read error. V and J are TRBV7-9 and TRBJ2-1; D gene unclear. V was cut by 4 bases and J by 10 bases, with 11 bases left in between. CDR3 size: 12 residues. CDR1 is SEHNR and CDR2 is FQNEAQ in the germline V gene (reference sequence). DNA for the CDR3: TGTGCCAGCAGCTCGTCCCTCTACGAGCAGTTCTTC. This sequence encodes CASSSSLYEQFF.

On this clonotype: This likely came from a read error, as a far larger clone is one base away. CDR3 DNA: TGTGCCAGCAGCTTTAGGACTAGCGGGAGTCACAAGCAGTACTTC. The encoded protein is CASSFRTSGSHKQYF. The V gene is TRBV7-9, the J gene TRBJ2-7; 13 nucleotides match TRBD2. The germline CDR1 and CDR2 sequences are SEHNR and FQNEAQ (reference sequence). The length of the CDR3 is 15 residues. V lost 3 bases, J lost 8 bases, and 7 bases stayed unmatched.

The V gene is TRBV3-1, the J gene TRBJ2-5; tentative D call: TRBD2 (6 bases). The CDR3 loop spans 16 amino acids. Germline V gives CDR1 LGHDT, CDR2 YNNKEL (reference sequence). The V and J ends lost 1 base and 4 bases respectively, with 16 bases between them. CDR3 amino acids: CASSQVSGPVGETQYF. The CDR3 DNA sequence: TGTGCCAGCAGCCAAGTGAGCGGGCCGGTCGGAGAGACCCAGTACTTC.